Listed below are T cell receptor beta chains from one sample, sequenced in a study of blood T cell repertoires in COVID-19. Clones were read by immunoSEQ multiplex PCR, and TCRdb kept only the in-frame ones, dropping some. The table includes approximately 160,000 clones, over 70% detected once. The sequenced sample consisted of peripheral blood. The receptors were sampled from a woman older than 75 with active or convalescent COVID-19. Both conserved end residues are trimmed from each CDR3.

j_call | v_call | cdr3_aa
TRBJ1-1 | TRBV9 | ASSVGGQGGTEAF
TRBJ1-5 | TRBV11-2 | ASSAGQRNQPQH
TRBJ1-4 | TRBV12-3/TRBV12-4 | ASNPQGHEKLF
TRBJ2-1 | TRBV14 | ASSLSTSGPYNEQF
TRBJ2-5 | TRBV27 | ASSENPSATQY
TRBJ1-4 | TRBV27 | ASSLSRQGGRRSEKLF
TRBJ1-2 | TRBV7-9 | ASSHQGAQPLYGYT
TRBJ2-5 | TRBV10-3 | AIRDSVQETQY
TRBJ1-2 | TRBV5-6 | ASSLDTRNYGYT
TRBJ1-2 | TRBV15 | ATSRDKGSGYT
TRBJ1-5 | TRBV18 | ASSPGQGGSQPQH
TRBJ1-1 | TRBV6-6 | ASSTGQGNTEAF
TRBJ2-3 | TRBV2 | ASNRGGTDTQY
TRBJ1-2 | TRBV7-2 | ASSLGDRGHYGYT
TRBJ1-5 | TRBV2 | ASSTPGTGKNQPQH
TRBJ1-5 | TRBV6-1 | ASSELGTRFWGNQPQH
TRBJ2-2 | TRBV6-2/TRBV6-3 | ASSYSRTSGGAGELF
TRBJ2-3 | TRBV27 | ASSLGEGGASTDTQY
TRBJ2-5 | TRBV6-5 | ASSRLAGID
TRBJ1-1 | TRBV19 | ASSIWRDGTEAF
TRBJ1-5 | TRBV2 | ASNSDPGGQPQH
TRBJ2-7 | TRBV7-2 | ASSVALGPYEQY
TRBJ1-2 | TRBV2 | ASRLTGAVYGYT
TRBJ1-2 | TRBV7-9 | ASSSKGGGVSYGYT
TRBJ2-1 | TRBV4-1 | ASSQELVSAGYNEQF
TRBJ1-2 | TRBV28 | AGGQGANYGYT
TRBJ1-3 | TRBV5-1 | ASSSTGTGTSSGNTIY
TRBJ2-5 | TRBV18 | ASSPQQETQY
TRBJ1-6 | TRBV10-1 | ASSDKLNSPLH
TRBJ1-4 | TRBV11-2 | ASSLKGYRGLATNEKLF
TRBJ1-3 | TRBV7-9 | ASSSTDRGRDPGNTIY
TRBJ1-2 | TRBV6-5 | ASSYERGDGYT
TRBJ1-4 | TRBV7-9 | ASRTPGTATNEKLF
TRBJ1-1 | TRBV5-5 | ASSLDSGNTEAF
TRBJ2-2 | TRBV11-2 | ASSLDRGIIGELF
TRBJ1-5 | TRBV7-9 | ASSLAPGGQPQH
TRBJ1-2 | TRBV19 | ASNQQGANYGYT
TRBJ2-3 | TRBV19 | ASSRQGGKDTQY
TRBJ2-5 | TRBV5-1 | ASSPPTGIGYQETQY
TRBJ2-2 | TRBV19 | ASSMGGRIPGELF
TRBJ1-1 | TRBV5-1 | ASSQGGPRNTEAF
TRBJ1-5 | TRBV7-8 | ASSLVTGGWQPQH
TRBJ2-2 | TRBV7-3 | ASSRPGTGTGELF